The rows below give T cell receptor beta chains drawn from one sample of a study of regulatory T cells in long-lasting Graves disease. Each CDR3 protein is one row after TCRdb ran MiXCR on the multiplex PCR reads. This table has 550,000 to 650,000 distinct CDR3 sequences, about 16% appearing once. These data were also filed under a second study, of T cells in Graves' hyperthyroidism and ophthalmopathy.

The material sequenced was peripheral blood mononuclear cells (PBMCs), taken at new diagnosis, from a patient treated with antithyroid drugs. The origin of the receptors is a young man with Graves disease. The CDR3 runs from the conserved cysteine through the conserved F or W. D genes are given only for firm matches. The size field is filled for only some rows; it gives once, few, many or a size class.

V	D	J	size	DNA	CDR3
TRBV7-9	TRBD2	TRBJ2-5	many	TGTGCCAGCAGCTCCCCCGGGACTAGTAAAGAGACCCAGTACTTC	CASSSPGTSKETQYF
TRBV28	-	TRBJ2-7	many	TGTGCCAGCCAACTAGTAGACGAGCAGTACTTC	CASQLVDEQYF
TRBV18	-	TRBJ1-5	many	TGTGCCAGCTCACCGGGTGGTGGGTTTCAGCCCCAGCATTTT	CASSPGGGFQPQHF
TRBV20-1	TRBD1	TRBJ1-3	-	TGCAGTGCTGCGGACAGGGCCTTCTCTGGAAACACCATATATTTT	CSAADRAFSGNTIYF
TRBV29-1	-	TRBJ2-1	-	TGCAGCGTTGAAGCTGGGCTCCTCTCCGATGAGCAGTTCTTC	CSVEAGLLSDEQFF
TRBV12-5	-	TRBJ1-1	many	TGTGCTAGTGGCCCGAAAGGAGGCACTGAAGCTTTCTTT	CASGPKGGTEAFF
TRBV7-9	TRBD2	TRBJ2-1	-	TGTGCCAGCAGCCCCCCCTCAGCGGGAGTACAACGGGAGCAGTTCTTC	CASSPPSAGVQREQFF
TRBV6-1	-	TRBJ2-7	many	TGTGCCAGCGTTGGTCGGGGGACCTACGAGCAGTACTTC	CASVGRGTYEQYF
TRBV20-1	-	TRBJ2-2	many	TGCAGTGCTAGAGACGGGGAGGCTAGCGTCTACGCGAACACCGGGGAGCTGTTTTTT	CSARDGEASVYANTGELFF
TRBV5-6	-	TRBJ2-7	-	TGTGCCAGCAGCTTCGTCGAGGGCTACGAGCAGTACTTC	CASSFVEGYEQYF
TRBV5-1	-	TRBJ2-2	many	TGCGCCAGCAGCTTTAGAGAAGCGATAACTAACACCGGGGAGCTGTTTTTT	CASSFREAITNTGELFF
TRBV20-1	TRBD1	TRBJ2-7	few	TGCAGTGCTAAGGACAGGGCAAAGAACGAGCAGTACTTC	CSAKDRAKNEQYF
TRBV6-1	-	TRBJ2-7	-	TGTGCCAGCAGTGAAACCCTTAGCGGCACCTATCACTACGAGCAGTACTTC	CASSETLSGTYHYEQYF
TRBV5-1	-	TRBJ1-1	many	TGTGCCAGCAGCTTGGAGCAGCCGAACACTGAAGCTTTCTTT	CASSLEQPNTEAFF
TRBV12-3/TRBV12-4	TRBD1	TRBJ2-3	many	TGTGCCAGCAGTCCCCGACAGGGCGCAGATACGCAGTATTTT	CASSPRQGADTQYF
TRBV29-1	-	TRBJ2-1	many	TGCAGCGTGGGGAGGAATGAGCAGTTCTTC	CSVGRNEQFF
TRBV10-3	-	TRBJ2-3	-	TGTGCCATCAGTGTGGAGACAGATACGCAGTATTTT	CAISVETDTQYF
TRBV5-1	-	TRBJ2-7	-	TGCGCCAGCAGCCAGCCCGGACAAAGGGACGAGCAGTACTTC	CASSQPGQRDEQYF
TRBV20-1	TRBD2	TRBJ2-1	few	TGCAGTGCTAGCGGGGAGGGCTTTGAGCAGTTCTTC	CSASGEGFEQFF
TRBV20-1	-	TRBJ2-7	-	TGCAGTGCTAGAGGGGAGGGGGCCTACGAGCAGTACTTC	CSARGEGAYEQYF
TRBV5-4	-	TRBJ2-3	-	TGTGCCAGCAGCTTGGCGTTCCGGGGGACAGATACGCAGTATTTT	CASSLAFRGTDTQYF
TRBV28	-	TRBJ2-1	few	TGTGCCAGCCGGGGGACGAGCTCCTACAATGAGCAGTTCTTC	CASRGTSSYNEQFF
TRBV11-2	TRBD2	TRBJ2-7	many	TGTGCCAGCAGCACTTGGACTAGCGGTGGCGAGCAGTACTTC	CASSTWTSGGEQYF
TRBV19	-	TRBJ2-1	-	TGTGCCAGTAGTAGGGGGGTACGCTCCTACAATGAGCAGTTCTTC	CASSRGVRSYNEQFF
TRBV11-2	TRBD1	TRBJ2-1	-	TGTGCCAGCAGCGCGACCCGGACAGGTAGGAGGACTGAGCAGTTCTTC	CASSATRTGRRTEQFF
TRBV7-3	-	TRBJ2-2	few	TGTGCCAGCAGCAAAAGACAGTCCGGGGAGCTGTTTTTT	CASSKRQSGELFF